Each of the 19 T cell receptor beta chains below was sequenced from the same sample in a study of OX40 agonist ivuxolimab in advanced cancers. Clones were read by immunoSEQ multiplex PCR, and TCRdb kept only the in-frame ones, dropping some. The sample records 65,000 to 90,000 clones, about 80% being singletons. The sequences come from CD4+ or CD8+ T cells sorted from blood, collected in a trial of the OX40 agonist ivuxolimab. Receptor source: an adult with an advanced solid tumor such as melanoma, head and neck, liver or kidney cancer.

This chain joins TRBV7-3 and TRBJ1-1, with D unresolved. V shed 6 bases and J shed 2 bases, with 10 bases lying between them. Germline CDR1 and CDR2: SGHTA and FQGTGA. The CDR3 consists of 13 residues. The CDR3 spells CASRDNANTEAFF. The CDR3 coding sequence is TGTGCCAGCAGAGACAACGCAAACACTGAAGCTTTCTTT.

V usage is TRBV2 and J usage is TRBJ2-2; perhaps TRBD1 as D (5 bases). Between the trimmed V and J ends, which lost 9 bases and 3 bases, there was a span of 11 bases. Per the germline V gene, CDR1 is SNHLY and CDR2 is FYNNEI. There are 13 residues in the CDR3. The CDR3 here is CARGARDTGELFF. CDR3 nucleotides: TGTGCCAGAGGGGCTAGAGACACCGGGGAGCTGTTTTTT.

The V gene is TRBV27, the J gene TRBJ2-1; 12 positions agree with TRBD2. The CDR3 is 14 amino acids. Germline values: CDR1 MNHEY, CDR2 SMNVEV (reference sequence). Germline trimming cut 7 bases from V and 12 bases from J; bases unmatched to any gene: 10. Here the CDR3 DNA reads TGTGCCAGCAAGACTAGCGGGGGAAAGTATTGGCAGTTCTTC. It encodes CASKTSGGKYWQFF.

The chain joins TRBV15 to TRBJ2-5; 8 bases are shared with TRBD1. The germline V gene encodes CDR1 LNHNV and CDR2 YYDKDF (reference sequence). The CDR3 is 12 residues long. Trimming took 8 bases from V and 2 from J; bases not matched to a gene: 1. CDR3 sequence (DNA): TGTGCCACCCGGACAGGGCAAGAGACCCAGTACTTC. This sequence encodes CATRTGQETQYF.

The chain carries TRBV5-8 and TRBJ2-7, with D perhaps matching TRBD2 (5 bases). The CDR3 length is 15 residues. The V end lost 6 bases, the J end lost 7 bases, and 23 bases lay between the germline ends. Germline CDR1 and CDR2: SGHTS and YDEGEE. The CDR3 DNA sequence: TGTGCCAGCACCATAACTGTCGTAGGGAGAGGTGAGCAGTACTTC. It is translated as CASTITVVGRGEQYF.

The chain links TRBV7-8 to TRBJ1-6, with a possible D match to TRBD1 (5 bases). Germline V gene sequence: CDR1 SGHVS, CDR2 FQNEAQ. The V gene lost 5 bases and the J gene lost 9 bases, with 17 bases spanning the gap. This CDR3 is 15 amino acids long. CDR3 sequence (DNA): TGTGCCAGCAGCCGCCGCGGGGGTCTGAGTTCACCCCTCCACTTT. This gives the protein CASSRRGGLSSPLHF.

The chain is built from TRBV6-1 and TRBJ1-2, with TRBD1 matching 8 bases. With 4 bases clipped from V and 4 bases from J, the junction kept 8 bases outside the gene matches. There are 15 residues in the CDR3. Germline loops: CDR1 MNHNS, CDR2 SASEGT. The chain's CDR3 is CASSAETGVSYGYTF. The CDR3, as DNA: TGTGCCAGCAGTGCTGAGACAGGGGTAAGCTATGGCTACACCTTC.

This chain links TRBV28 with TRBJ1-4; 7 bases agree with TRBD1. The germline CDR1 and CDR2 sequences are MDHEN and SYDVKM. The ends lost 6 bases at V and 7 bases at J; junction bases unmatched: 8. There are 14 residues in the CDR3. The CDR3 DNA reads as TGTGCCAGCAGATCAGGGGGAGTGGGTGAAAAACTGTTTTTT. Protein sequence: CASRSGGVGEKLFF.

The chain employs TRBV4-2 and TRBJ2-3; 11 bases fit TRBD2. The CDR3 totals 14 residues. V gave up 4 bases and J gave up 6 bases; unmatched junction bases: 3. From germline, CDR1 is LGHNA and CDR2 YNFKEQ. The CDR3 nucleotides read TGTGCCAGCAGCCTTAGCGGGGGGGCGGATACGCAGTATTTT. It codes for CASSLSGGADTQYF.

This clone has only a few counts. This same CDR3 is encoded by further DNA sequences in the sample. This chain connects TRBV7-2 to TRBJ2-3; D gene uncertain. This CDR3 is built from 14 residues. Per the germline V gene, CDR1 is SGHTA and CDR2 is FQGNSA. The V end lost 1 base, the J end lost 1 base, and 6 bases lay between the germline ends. CDR3 loop: CASSLVRGTDTQYF. The CDR3 nucleotides are TGTGCCAGCAGCTTAGTTAGGGGCACAGATACGCAGTATTTT.

The chain uses TRBV5-1 and TRBJ2-3; the D is unclear. Trimming left V 3 bases short and J 0 bases short, with 5 bases between. This CDR3 is 13 amino acids long. CDR1 is SGHRS and CDR2 is YFSETQ in the germline V gene. This CDR3 is CASSSFSTDTQYF. The CDR3 DNA sequence: TGCGCCAGCAGCTCGTTTAGCACAGATACGCAGTATTTT. The full variable domain, its missing parts supplied by reference TRBV5-1 and TRBJ2-3, is KAGVTQTPRYLIKTRGQQVTLSCSPISGHRSVSWYQQTPGQGLQFLFEYFSETQRNKGNFPGRFSGRQFSNSRSEMNVSTLELGDSALYLCASSSFSTDTQYFGPGTRLTVL.

The CDR3 here is CASSSPGLGRNEKLFF. DNA of the CDR3: TGTGCCAGCAGCTCCCCAGGGTTGGGCCGGAATGAAAAACTGTTTTTT. The genes are TRBV28 and TRBJ1-4, with D maybe TRBD1 (5 bases). V was cut by 6 bases and J by 5 bases, with 19 bases left in between. Germline V gene data show CDR1 as MDHEN and CDR2 as SYDVKM. This CDR3 region has 16 residues.

J is TRBJ2-1 and V is TRBV2; TRBD1 aligns across 7 bases. The CDR3 is made up of 15 amino acids. V shed 4 bases, J shed 3 bases, and the junction held 6 bases outside the gene matches. Germline V CDR1 and CDR2: SNHLY, FYNNEI. The CDR3 DNA follows: TGTGCCAGCAGTGTTGGGCAGGGGGTCTACAATGAGCAGTTCTTC. As protein: CASSVGQGVYNEQFF. Using reference TRBV2 and TRBJ2-1 for the parts outside the CDR3, the full variable domain is EPEVTQTPSHQVTQMGQEVILRCVPISNHLYFYWYRQILGQKVEFLVSFYNNEISEKSEIFDDQFSVERPDGSNFTLKIRSTKLEDSAMYFCASSVGQGVYNEQFFGPGTRLTVL.

This chain uses TRBV10-3 with TRBJ2-3; 7 nucleotides agree with TRBD1. Germline V gene lookup returns CDR1 ENHRY and CDR2 SYGVKD. The trim removed 2 bases at V and 0 bases at J, leaving 8 bases unmatched. The CDR3 sequence is 17 residues long. The CDR3 DNA sequence: TGTGCCATCAGTGAGCGGGACGGGACAGCTAGCACAGATACGCAGTATTTT. Its protein is CAISERDGTASTDTQYF.

The rearrangement uses TRBV5-1 and TRBJ1-5; D not resolved. Germline CDR1 SGHRS, CDR2 YFSETQ. The CDR3 totals 16 residues. The V gene lost 1 base and the J gene lost 4 bases, with 15 bases spanning the gap. CDR3 sequence (DNA): TGCGCCAGCAGCTTGCGAGGCCAGGCCATTAATCAGCCCCAGCATTTT. It codes for CASSLRGQAINQPQHF. The full variable domain, completed using reference TRBV5-1 and TRBJ1-5, is KAGVTQTPRYLIKTRGQQVTLSCSPISGHRSVSWYQQTPGQGLQFLFEYFSETQRNKGNFPGRFSGRQFSNSRSEMNVSTLELGDSALYLCASSLRGQAINQPQHFGDGTRLSIL.

J is TRBJ1-2 and V is TRBV29-1; TRBD1 matches at 12 bases. This CDR3 spans 14 amino acids. Losses at the gene ends were 3 bases for V and 8 bases for J; bases not matched to a gene: 7. Germline V lookup: CDR1 SQVTM, CDR2 ANQGSEA. As DNA, the CDR3 is TGCAGCGTTGAGGCGGGACAGGGGGCAGGAGGCTACACCTTC. Amino acid sequence: CSVEAGQGAGGYTF.

The rearrangement uses TRBV11-2 and TRBJ1-2; 9 bases match TRBD1. Germline CDR1 is SGHAT and CDR2 is FQNNGV. This CDR3 has 13 residues. V lost 5 bases, J lost 8 bases, and 6 bases stayed unmatched. This CDR3 reads CASSPGQGRGYTF. The DNA of the CDR3 is TGTGCCAGCAGCCCCGGACAGGGGCGAGGCTACACCTTC. The whole variable domain, remainder taken from reference TRBV11-2 and TRBJ1-2, is EAGVAQSPRYKIIEKRQSVAFWCNPISGHATLYWYQQILGQGPKLLIQFQNNGVVDDSQLPKDRFSAERLKGVDSTLKIQPAKLEDSAVYLCASSPGQGRGYTFGSGTRLTVV.

The chain is built from TRBV5-4 and TRBJ2-7, with D possibly TRBD1 on 6 matching bases. The CDR3 is 14 residues long. Trimming shortened V by 4 bases and J by 2 bases, and 13 bases separated the two germline ends. CDR1 and CDR2 (germline): SGHNT, YYREEE (reference sequence). The CDR3 spells CASSPRTVTYEQYF. The CDR3 region has the DNA TGTGCCAGCAGCCCCAGGACAGTTACCTACGAGCAGTACTTC.

This clone was recorded a few times. This chain connects TRBV5-4 to TRBJ2-2, with 11 bases fitting TRBD1. CDR1 is SGHNT, CDR2 YYREEE, per germline (reference sequence). V was pared by 5 bases and J by 5 bases, with 5 bases of the junction left unmatched. The CDR3 loop spans 15 amino acids. The CDR3 sequence is CASRRDRGSTGELFF. As DNA, the CDR3 is TGTGCCAGCAGGCGGGACAGGGGGAGTACCGGGGAGCTGTTTTTT.